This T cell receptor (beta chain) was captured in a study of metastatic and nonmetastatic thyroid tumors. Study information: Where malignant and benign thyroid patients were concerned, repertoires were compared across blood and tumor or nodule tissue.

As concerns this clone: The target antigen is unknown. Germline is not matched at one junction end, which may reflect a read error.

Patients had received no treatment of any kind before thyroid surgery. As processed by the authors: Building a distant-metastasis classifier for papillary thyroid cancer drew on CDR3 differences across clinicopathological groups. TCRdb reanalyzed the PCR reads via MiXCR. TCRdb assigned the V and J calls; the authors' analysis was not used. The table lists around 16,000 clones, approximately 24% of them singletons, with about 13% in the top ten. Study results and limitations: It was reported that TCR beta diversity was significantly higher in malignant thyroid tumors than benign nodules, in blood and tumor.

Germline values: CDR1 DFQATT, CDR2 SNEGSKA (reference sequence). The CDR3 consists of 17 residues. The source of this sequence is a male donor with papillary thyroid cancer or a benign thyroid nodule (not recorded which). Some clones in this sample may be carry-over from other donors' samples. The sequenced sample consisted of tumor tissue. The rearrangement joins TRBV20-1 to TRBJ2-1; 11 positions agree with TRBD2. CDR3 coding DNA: TGCAGTGCTAGAACTAGCGGGGGCATAACATCCTACAATGAGCGGTTCTTC. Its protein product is CSARTSGGITSYNERFF.